The rows below give T cell receptor beta chains drawn from one sample of a study of blood T cell repertoires in COVID-19. The table came from immunoSEQ multiplex PCR; TCRdb's copy has only in-frame clones and leaves some out. The table includes 45,000 to 55,000 clones, roughly 84% detected once. The sequenced material came from peripheral blood. These receptors all come from a middle-aged man with acute or convalescent COVID-19. CDR3s include the opening cysteine and the closing phenylalanine or tryptophan. Each record gives: D gene, J gene, V gene, clone size, CDR3 DNA, CDR3 protein. A D gene is named only where the DNA matches it firmly. Clone size is shown for a subset of rows, as once, few, many or a class of expanded clone.

>TRBD1|TRBJ2-6|TRBV7-8|-
TGTGCCAGCAGCCCCCGGACAGGGTCTGGGGCCAACGTCCTGACTTTC
CASSPRTGSGANVLTF
>-|TRBJ1-3|TRBV18|-
TGTGCCAGCTCACCTTACACAACAGCTGGAAACACCATATATTTT
CASSPYTTAGNTIYF
>-|TRBJ2-3|TRBV5-1|-
TGCGCCAGCAGCTTGATGCAGGCTGATACGCAGTATTTT
CASSLMQADTQYF
>TRBD1|TRBJ2-1|TRBV2|once
TGTGCCAGCAGAGGACAGGTCGTCGGATTTTATGAGCAGTTCTTC
CASRGQVVGFYEQFF
>TRBD1|TRBJ2-7|TRBV5-6|-
TGTGCCAGCAGGACCGGGACAGGGGGCTACGAGCAGTACTTC
CASRTGTGGYEQYF
>-|TRBJ1-1|TRBV25-1|-
TGTGCCAGCAGTCCCCTGGGGACAAGAAACACTGAAGCTTTCTTT
CASSPLGTRNTEAFF
>-|TRBJ1-2|TRBV5-4|-
TGTGCCAGCAGCTACCAGGGGAGCTATGGCTACACCTTC
CASSYQGSYGYTF
>-|TRBJ1-1|TRBV19|-
TGTGCCAGTAGTATTTGGCCACCCGCGGCCACTGAAGCTTTCTTT
CASSIWPPAATEAFF
>-|TRBJ2-5|TRBV10-3|-
TGTGCCATCAGTGGAGCGGACCCAAACAAGGAGACCCAGTACTTC
CAISGADPNKETQYF
>-|TRBJ1-2|TRBV28|-
TGTGCCAGCACCGAAGGGGGGGCGTATGGCTACACCTTC
CASTEGGAYGYTF
>TRBD1|TRBJ1-6|TRBV30|-
TGTGCCTGGAGTGTACGTGACAGGGGCGGTTCACCCCTCCACTTT
CAWSVRDRGGSPLHF
>-|TRBJ1-2|TRBV5-1|-
TGCGCCAGCAGCCCCCTGTTTGGGGCCTCCTATGGCTACACCTTC
CASSPLFGASYGYTF
>TRBD1|TRBJ2-3|TRBV2|-
TGTGCCAGCAAGAAGGACAGGGGCAGGACAGATACGCAGTATTTT
CASKKDRGRTDTQYF
>TRBD1|TRBJ1-6|TRBV5-6|-
TGTGCCAGCAGCCTGACCCCGGGACAGGGTAATTCACCCCTCCACTTT
CASSLTPGQGNSPLHF
>-|TRBJ2-3|TRBV5-5|-
TGTGCCAGCAGCCCTAGATCTCGGCCAGATACGCAGTATTTT
CASSPRSRPDTQYF
>-|TRBJ2-3|TRBV4-3|-
TGCGCCAGCAGCCAAGATTGGGGAGGAGAGGCAGATACGCAGTATTTT
CASSQDWGGEADTQYF
>TRBD1|TRBJ1-2|TRBV3-1/TRBV3-2|-
TGTGCCAGCAGCGTCCCGGGACAGAAACGAGGGGGCTACACCTTC
CASSVPGQKRGGYTF
>-|TRBJ1-1|TRBV7-2|-
TGTGCCAGCAGCACTCGACAGACTAGGACATCGAACACTGAAGCTTTCTTT
CASSTRQTRTSNTEAFF
>-|TRBJ2-7|TRBV2|-
TGTGCCAGCAGGGGGCCCGACAGGATACAGCAGTACTTC
CASRGPDRIQQYF
>TRBD2|TRBJ2-1|TRBV7-7|-
TGTGCCAGCAGCCCCTCACTAGCGGGAGGGTACAATGAGCAGTTCTTC
CASSPSLAGGYNEQFF
>TRBD1|TRBJ1-5|TRBV7-2|once
TGTGCCAGCAGCTTAGAGGGACAGGGGGCTTTTAAGCCCCAGCATTTT
CASSLEGQGAFKPQHF
>-|TRBJ1-1|TRBV10-1|-
TGCGCCAGCAGTGAAAATCCCCTCGGCACTGAAGCTTTCTTT
CASSENPLGTEAFF
>TRBD2|TRBJ2-5|TRBV5-1|-
TGCGCCAGCAGCTTAGCGGGAGTGGAGACCCAGTACTTC
CASSLAGVETQYF
>-|TRBJ2-1|TRBV6-4|-
TGTGCCAGCAGTGAGGGCGATGCAGGCGGGGACTCCTACAATGAGCAGTTCTTC
CASSEGDAGGDSYNEQFF
>TRBD2|TRBJ2-7|TRBV11-2|once
TGTGCCAGCAGCCCGGGACTAGCATACGAGCAGTACTTC
CASSPGLAYEQYF
>-|TRBJ2-5|TRBV5-6|-
TGTGCCAGCAGCCGGGTAAAGGCGGTCGGCCAAGAGACCCAGTACTTC
CASSRVKAVGQETQYF
>-|TRBJ1-5|TRBV6-5|-
TGTGCCAGCAGTTACTCAACAGGAAATCAGCCCCAGCATTTT
CASSYSTGNQPQHF